This TCR beta chain appears in the sequencing data of a study of shared clonotypes between healthy human individuals. Notes on this clone: No antigen is known for it.

Study-wide results and limits: An expected dependence of interdonor clonotype sharing on sequencing depth was noted.

Germline values: CDR1 SGHTA, CDR2 FQGNSA. V was trimmed by 5 bases and J by 4 bases, leaving 13 bases between them. This CDR3 is 14 amino acids long. Using immunoSEQ multiplex PCR, the repertoire was profiled, and TCRdb retains in-frame clones only, with some absent. Altogether some 480,000 clones are present, 79% being singletons, with the ten largest covering approximately 12%. Healthy and HIV-negative, the adult donors had no recent acute infections or vaccinations. The sample consisted of PBMCs. This rearrangement joins TRBV7-2 to TRBJ2-3; D might be TRBD2 (6 bases). The source is a woman in her 40s in good health. Some clones in this sample may be carry-over from other donors' samples. The CDR3 region is CASSPRLGADTQYF. The CDR3 bases are TGTGCCAGCAGCCCCCGACTAGGCGCAGATACGCAGTATTTT.